One and the same sample provided the 25 T cell receptor beta chains below, sequenced in a study of blood T cells in healthy people across ages. Through a sample-barcoded 5' primer and a J-beta primer mix, a second PCR was run for roughly 6 to 12 cycles. TCRdb processed the 5' RACE reads anew with MiXCR; each CDR3 protein has one entry. In the table there are about 670,000 distinct CDR3 sequences, around 38% of which are singletons. The sample was blood. The receptors stem from a man older than 75 in good health.

The CDR3 nucleotides read TGTGCCAGCAGCCAAGACGGGTCACAGGGAGGCTACGAGCAGTACTTC. Translation: CASSQDGSQGGYEQYF. V and J are TRBV4-2 and TRBJ2-7; D assignment may be TRBD1 or TRBD2 (6 bases each). Germline values: CDR1 LGHNA, CDR2 YNFKEQ. Trimming removed 0 bases at V and 3 bases at J, with 15 bases between. This CDR3 contains 16 residues.

The genes are TRBV12-3 or TRBV12-4 and TRBJ2-7, with a weak D call TRBD2 (5 bases). V was pared by 6 bases and J by 1 base, with 19 bases between. The CDR3 loop spans 16 amino acids. CDR3 loop: CASSPRKGVSSYEQYF. The DNA of the CDR3 is TGTGCCAGCAGCCCCCGGAAGGGAGTAAGTTCCTACGAGCAGTACTTC.

This clonotype was seen more than once but under ten times. The CDR3 DNA follows: TGTGCCATCAGTGAAGCACAGGCAAGCTCCTACGAGCAGTACTTC. Translation: CAISEAQASSYEQYF. The genes are TRBV10-3 and TRBJ2-7, with a tentative D call TRBD1 (5 bases). CDR1 and CDR2 (germline): ENHRY, SYGVKD. The CDR3 is made up of 15 amino acids. V lost 3 bases to trimming and J lost 0 bases, with 12 bases between them.

In its sample, this clonotype was seen many times. The rearrangement joins TRBV7-2 to TRBJ2-5; 11 nucleotides match TRBD2. The germline CDR1 and CDR2 sequences are SGHTA and FQGNSA. Losses at the gene ends were 5 bases for V and 3 bases for J; bases not matched to a gene: 11. The CDR3 runs 17 residues. The CDR3 nucleotides read TGTGCCAGCAGCCAGGGCATCCTTAGCGGGAGGGAAGAGACCCAGTACTTC. This sequence encodes CASSQGILSGREETQYF.

The chain combines TRBV19 with TRBJ2-6; D gene uncertain. Germline-derived CDR1 and CDR2 are LNHDA and SQIVND (reference sequence). The CDR3 consists of 16 residues. Trimming cost V 4 bases and J 0 bases, with 10 bases left between them. The CDR3 here is CASSRHSSSGANVLTF. For the CDR3, the DNA is TGTGCCAGTAGTAGACACAGTAGCTCTGGGGCCAACGTCCTGACTTTC. Looking up the rest from reference TRBV19 and TRBJ2-6 gives the full variable domain: DGGITQSPKYLFRKEGQNVTLSCEQNLNHDAMYWYRQDPGQGLRLIYYSQIVNDFQKGDIAEGYSVSREKKESFPLTVTSAQKNPTAFYLCASSRHSSSGANVLTFGAGSRLTVL.

The chain has TRBV6-5 and TRBJ2-1; TRBD1 matches at 7 bases. In germline, CDR1 is MNHEY, CDR2 SVGAGI. With V trimmed by 5 bases and J by 9 bases, 10 bases remained unmatched. CDR3 length equals 14 residues. The CDR3 spells CASSPSGQVREQFF. Here the CDR3 DNA reads TGTGCCAGCAGTCCATCTGGACAGGTCCGTGAGCAGTTCTTC.

The V and J genes are TRBV3-1 and TRBJ1-2; TRBD1 is a possible D gene (6 bases). This CDR3 spans 16 amino acids. The V gene lost 4 bases and the J gene lost 0 bases, with 15 bases spanning the gap. Germline V gives CDR1 LGHDT, CDR2 YNNKEL (reference sequence). The CDR3 region has the DNA TGTGCCAGCAGCCCCTGGACAGCTATAGCTAACTATGGCTACACCTTC. It yields the protein CASSPWTAIANYGYTF.

This chain connects TRBV12-3 or TRBV12-4 to TRBJ2-3; tentative D call: TRBD1 (5 bases). Deletions cut 6 bases from V and 2 bases from J, with 12 bases between. The CDR3 has 14 amino acids. In nucleotides, the CDR3 is TGTGCCAGCAGCCAACAGGTGAACACAGATACGCAGTATTTT. This codes for CASSQQVNTDTQYF.

This clonotype was seen at least ten times. The CDR3 DNA reads TGTGCCAGCAGTGTCAGGTTAAATGAAAAACTGTTTTTT. Translating gives CASSVRLNEKLFF. The chain recombines TRBV25-1 with TRBJ1-4; no reliable D call. The germline gives CDR1 MGHDK, CDR2 SYGVNS. This CDR3 is built from 13 residues. V dropped 4 bases and J dropped 5 bases, with 8 bases sitting between them.

V usage is TRBV25-1 and J usage is TRBJ1-4; D may be TRBD1 (5 bases). The CDR3 consists of 16 residues. V was clipped by 2 bases and J by 5 bases, with 15 bases between them. Germline V gene lookup returns CDR1 MGHDK and CDR2 SYGVNS. The CDR3 is CASSETVRRDNEKLFF. The CDR3 nucleotides read TGTGCCAGCAGTGAAACAGTAAGGAGGGACAATGAAAAACTGTTTTTT.

The rearrangement uses TRBV20-1 and TRBJ2-6, with D perhaps assigned TRBD1 or TRBD2 (5 bases each). The V end was cut by 5 bases, the J end by 2 bases, with 19 bases between. CDR3 length: 17 residues. Germline-derived CDR1 and CDR2 are DFQATT and SNEGSKA (reference sequence). CDR3 loop: CSAPLVRQGPGANVLTF. As DNA, the CDR3 is TGCAGTGCTCCCCTTGTAAGGCAGGGACCTGGGGCCAACGTCCTGACTTTC.

The CDR3: CASSGTSSWGYTF. CDR3 nucleotide sequence: TGTGCCAGCAGTGGAACATCCTCGTGGGGCTACACCTTC. V and J are TRBV25-1 and TRBJ1-2; D not resolved. The germline V gene has CDR1 MGHDK and CDR2 SYGVNS. Between the trimmed V and J ends, which lost 4 bases and 8 bases, there was a span of 14 bases. CDR3 length: 13 residues.

This clonotype was detected many times. The V and J genes are TRBV20-1 and TRBJ2-7; 11 bases map to TRBD2. After removal of 4 bases from V and 1 base from J, the junction contained 12 bases not matched to a gene. Germline lookup yields CDR1 DFQATT and CDR2 SNEGSKA (reference sequence). The CDR3 is made up of 17 amino acids. The CDR3 reads CSAIPLAGGPKSYEQYF. CDR3 coding DNA: TGCAGTGCTATCCCTCTAGCGGGAGGACCCAAATCCTACGAGCAGTACTTC.

This chain connects TRBV11-1 to TRBJ2-1, with 14 bases matching TRBD2. The V gene end was trimmed by 5 bases and the J gene end by 9 bases; junction bases not matched to a gene: 6. Germline loops: CDR1 SGHAT, CDR2 FQDESV (reference sequence). The length of the CDR3 is 15 residues. This CDR3 is CASSTRLAGGGEQFF. The CDR3, as DNA: TGTGCCAGCAGCACGCGACTAGCGGGAGGGGGTGAGCAGTTCTTC. Together with reference TRBV11-1 and TRBJ2-1, the CDR3 gives the full variable domain: EAEVAQSPRYKITEKSQAVAFWCDPISGHATLYWYRQILGQGPELLVQFQDESVVDDSQLPKDRFSAERLKGVDSTLKIQPAELGDSAMYLCASSTRLAGGGEQFFGPGTRLTVL.

The V call is TRBV4-2, the J call TRBJ2-3; TRBD2 aligns across 13 bases. The ends lost 8 bases at V and 4 bases at J; junction bases unmatched: 6. This CDR3 spans 15 amino acids. CDR1 LGHNA and CDR2 YNFKEQ come from the germline V gene. The CDR3 spells CASGLLAGGPDTQYF. For the CDR3, the DNA is TGTGCCAGCGGGTTACTAGCGGGGGGGCCAGATACGCAGTATTTT.

With regard to this clonotype: A clone one base away is much larger, so this may be a read error. The chain joins TRBV7-6 to TRBJ2-7, with D perhaps TRBD1 (6 bases). The CDR3 extends over 12 amino acids. Germline V gene lookup returns CDR1 SGHVS and CDR2 FNYEAQ. V lost 4 bases and J 7 bases, leaving 11 bases between the germline ends. The CDR3 region is CASSSGHNEQYF. The CDR3 coding sequence is TGTGCCAGCAGCTCGGGACACAATGAGCAGTACTTC.

As to this clonotype: Just one base apart from a much larger clone, this may be a read error. The CDR3 loop is CASSPRARYNEQYF. As DNA, the CDR3 is TGTGCCAGCAGTCCTCGAGCTAGATACAATGAGCAGTACTTC. V usage is TRBV28 and J usage is TRBJ2-1; D is unclear. The end of the DNA is better explained by TRBJ2-7, so the J call may be wrong. The CDR3 loop spans 14 amino acids. The germline V gene has CDR1 MDHEN and CDR2 SYDVKM.

This rearrangement joins TRBV6-2 or TRBV6-3 to TRBJ2-5; TRBD1 might be the D (7 bases). Germline V gene sequence: CDR1 MNHEY, CDR2 SVGEGT. Trimming removed 3 bases from V and 4 bases from J, with 12 bases in between. This CDR3 has 14 residues. For the CDR3, the DNA is TGTGCCAGCAGTTATGGAGGGGGCTTAGAGACCCAGTACTTC. Translated, it gives CASSYGGGLETQYF.

The V call is TRBV13, the J call TRBJ2-3, with D perhaps TRBD1 (5 bases). Trimming took off 4 bases at V and 2 bases at J, with 10 bases between the two ends. The CDR3 consists of 14 residues. Germline values: CDR1 PRHDT, CDR2 FYEKMQ (reference sequence). CDR3 coding DNA: TGTGCCAGCAGCTACCGACAGTTCACAGATACGCAGTATTTT. Translating it yields CASSYRQFTDTQYF.

This chain connects TRBV29-1 to TRBJ1-1, with D perhaps matching TRBD1 (6 bases). The germline CDR1 and CDR2 sequences are SQVTM and ANQGSEA. Trimming pared 8 bases from V and 1 base from J, leaving 11 bases between. The length of the CDR3 is 12 residues. The CDR3 DNA follows: TGCAGCTTCGACAGGCGGAACACTGAAGCTTTCTTT. As protein: CSFDRRNTEAFF.

This clonotype has ten or more counts. The CDR3 DNA sequence: TGTGCCAGCAGCCCAGGAACTAGGGGCCACAATGAGCAGTTCTTC. It codes for CASSPGTRGHNEQFF. The rearrangement uses TRBV7-2 and TRBJ2-1; either TRBD1 or TRBD2 may fit D (5 bases each). CDR1 and CDR2 from the germline V gene are SGHTA and FQGNSA. The CDR3 runs to 15 residues. The V and J ends lost 5 bases and 5 bases respectively, with 16 bases between them.

V gene TRBV29-1 combines with J gene TRBJ2-1; 10 bases match TRBD1. The V gene end was trimmed by 8 bases and the J gene end by 10 bases; junction bases not matched to a gene: 8. In germline, CDR1 is SQVTM, CDR2 ANQGSEA. This CDR3 comprises 12 residues. CDR3: CSHRRQGAEQFF. The CDR3 nucleotides are TGCAGCCATAGACGACAGGGGGCAGAGCAGTTCTTC.

The chain joins TRBV6-5 to TRBJ2-5; TRBD1 might be the D (6 bases). Between the trimmed V and J ends, which lost 2 bases and 1 base, there was a span of 8 bases. The CDR3 runs to 14 residues. Per the germline V gene, CDR1 is MNHEY and CDR2 is SVGAGI. The CDR3 bases are TGTGCCAGCAGTTACACGACAGGCCAAGAGACCCAGTACTTC. This encodes CASSYTTGQETQYF.

The rearrangement links TRBV7-2 to TRBJ1-4; 10 bases fit TRBD1. CDR3 length: 16 residues. Germline CDR1 reads SGHTA; CDR2 reads FQGNSA. J gave up 7 bases and V 1 base, and 6 bases lay outside the gene matches. DNA for the CDR3: TGTGCCAGCAGCTTAGGGGGGACAGGGGTATTTGAAAAACTGTTTTTT. Its translation is CASSLGGTGVFEKLFF. Combining the CDR3 with reference TRBV7-2 and TRBJ1-4 gives the whole variable domain GAGVSQSPSNKVTEKGKDVELRCDPISGHTALYWYRQSLGQGLEFLIYFQGNSAPDKSGLPSDRFSAERTGGSVSTLTIQRTQQEDSAVYLCASSLGGTGVFEKLFFGSGTQLSVL.

This clonotype came up a few times. V and J are TRBV12-3 or TRBV12-4 and TRBJ2-1; 8 bases match TRBD2. Trimming at V came to 9 bases and at J to 2 bases, leaving 9 bases not matched to a gene. The CDR3 totals 15 residues. The CDR3 is CASQVGGATYNEQFF. CDR3 in DNA: TGTGCCAGTCAAGTCGGGGGGGCTACCTACAATGAGCAGTTCTTC.